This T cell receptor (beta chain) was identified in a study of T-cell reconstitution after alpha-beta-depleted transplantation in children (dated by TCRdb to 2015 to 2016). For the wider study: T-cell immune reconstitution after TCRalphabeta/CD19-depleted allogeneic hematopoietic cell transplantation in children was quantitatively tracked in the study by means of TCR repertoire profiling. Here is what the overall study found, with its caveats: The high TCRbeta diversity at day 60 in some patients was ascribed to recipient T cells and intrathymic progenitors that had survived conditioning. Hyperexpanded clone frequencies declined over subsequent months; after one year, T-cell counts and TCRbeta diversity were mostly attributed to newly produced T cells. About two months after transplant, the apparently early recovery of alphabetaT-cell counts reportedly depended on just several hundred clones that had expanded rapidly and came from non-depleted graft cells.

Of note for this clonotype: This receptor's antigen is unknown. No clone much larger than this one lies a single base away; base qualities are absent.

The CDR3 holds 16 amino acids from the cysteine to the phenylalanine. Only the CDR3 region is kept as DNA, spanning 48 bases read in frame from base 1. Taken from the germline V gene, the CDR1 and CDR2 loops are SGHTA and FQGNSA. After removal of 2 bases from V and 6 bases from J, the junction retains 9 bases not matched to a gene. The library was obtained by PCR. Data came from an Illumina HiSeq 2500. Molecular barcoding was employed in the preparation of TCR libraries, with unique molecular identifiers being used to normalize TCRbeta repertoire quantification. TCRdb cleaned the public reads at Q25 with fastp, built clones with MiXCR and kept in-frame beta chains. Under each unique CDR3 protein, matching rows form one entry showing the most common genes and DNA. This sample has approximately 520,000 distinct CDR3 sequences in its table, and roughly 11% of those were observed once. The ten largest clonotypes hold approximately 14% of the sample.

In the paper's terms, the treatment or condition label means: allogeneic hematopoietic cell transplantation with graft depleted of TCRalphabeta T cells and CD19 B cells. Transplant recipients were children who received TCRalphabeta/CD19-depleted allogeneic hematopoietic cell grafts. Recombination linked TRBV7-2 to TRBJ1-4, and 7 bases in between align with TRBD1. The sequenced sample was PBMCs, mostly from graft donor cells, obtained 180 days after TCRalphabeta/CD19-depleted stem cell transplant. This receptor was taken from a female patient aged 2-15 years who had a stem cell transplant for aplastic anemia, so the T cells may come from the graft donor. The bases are TGTGCCAGCAGCTTAAGCCCGGGACAGCCTTATGAAAAACTGTTTTTT. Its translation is CASSLSPGQPYEKLFF.